This record covers a single T cell receptor beta chain. This clone turned up a few times. Its antigen remains undetermined. The input lacks base qualities; no much larger clone sits a single base away. There are 16 amino acids in the CDR3, from cysteine to phenylalanine inclusive. Only the CDR3 region is kept as DNA, spanning 48 bases read in frame from base 1. According to the germline V gene (reference sequence), CDR1 reads LNHDA and CDR2 reads SQIVND. V is cut by 2 bases and J by 0 bases, and the space between the germline ends is 11 bases. The CDR3 regions of human TCRbeta chains were subjected to immunosequencing. Turning to the authors' computational methods: Repertoire TCRs were checked for matches against a reference library of SARS-CoV-2-specific TCRs that had been generated using the MIRA antigen-specificity platform. Breadth was defined as the fraction of unique TCRs that were SARS-CoV-2-associated, and depth was defined as the fraction of total T cells that were SARS-CoV-2-associated. Each spike-specific TCR was assigned to its reactive spike region and to a CD4 or CD8 class using the MIRA data. Log10-transformed breadth and depth values were compared by one-way ANOVA with Sidak's multiple comparisons tests. TCRdb re-hosts the immuneACCESS table, in-frame sequences only. Its copies lack some clones; in the studies checked, an unresolved V gene accounts for under half of them, and the cause for the rest is not known. The V and J calls and the clone size are those of that table, but D and trimming were determined from the DNA. The sample data list roughly 150,000 clones, and approximately 91% of these were observed just once. The ten largest clones add up to under 4% of the sample.

This sample is part of a study of T cell responses to AZD1222 COVID-19 vaccine (dated by TCRdb to the early 2020s). With respect to the entire study: TCR sequencing was performed for about 250 trial participants, of whom about 200 were given two doses of AZD1222 and some 26 were given two doses of MenACWY control vaccine. Enrollment into the trials was organized by age into subgroups of 18-55, 56-69 and 70-plus years, and those subgroups contained roughly 140, 27 and 60 TCR-sequenced participants, respectively.

The label giving this sample's time point can be read as: about 28 days (+/-7) after the second vaccine dose. AZD1222 recipients given second doses at about 4 weeks or at about 12 weeks were pooled, since spike-specific TCR depth and breadth were not found to differ between the two schedules. Vaccinee samples came from UK trials COV001 and COV002, including a single-blind randomized controlled phase 2/3 trial of AZD1222 (ChAdOx1 nCoV-19) in healthy adults. For TCRbeta chain sequencing, PBMC samples from trial participants were taken at day 0 and at day 28 after the second dose. The research as a whole found: After two AZD1222 doses, both the breadth and the depth of spike-specific TCRs were significantly higher than at day 0 and than in MenACWY recipients. In the small 56-69-year group, the increase in depth fell short of significance, most likely because of low power. Conclusions about previously exposed vaccinees are limited because only six or seven AZD1222 recipients were SARS-CoV-2 seropositive at baseline. Most participants were white British and females outnumbered males, and the authors suggested that clonal diversity may have been underestimated. No day 14 peak-response samples were available, so repertoires were characterized only after the peak T cell response. Reportedly, almost half of the unique spike-specific TCRs recognized epitopes lying outside the regions that are mutated in the B.1.351 and B.1.1.7 variants. The vaccine-associated CD4 TCRs covered the entire spike protein, and the dominant responses fell in regions 160-218 and 743-854.

The source was peripheral blood, collected 28 days after the second AZD1222 dose. The receptor comes from an adult who received the AZD1222 COVID-19 vaccine. The sequence is built from TRBV19 and TRBJ2-1, with an unclear D gene assignment. The CDR3 here reads CASSILRMSSYNEQFF. The sequence in DNA is TGTGCCAGTAGTATACTCAGGATGAGCTCCTACAATGAGCAGTTCTTC.